The sequence of this T cell receptor (beta chain) was determined in a study of T cell repertoires in cytomegalovirus infection. The wider study: CMV epitopes that were recently identified and HLA-C-restricted were used alongside well-studied HLA-B-restricted ones. Indications of both CMV infection and matching HLA type were provided by public TCR beta signatures.

CDR1 and CDR2 (germline): DFQATT, SNEGSKA (reference sequence). The length of the CDR3 is 15 residues. Trimming cost V 0 bases and J 7 bases, with 13 bases left between them. TCRdb fed the reads into MiXCR, producing one record per CDR3 protein. The sample includes tens of thousands of distinct CDR3 sequences, 20% seen only once; the top ten take around 72%. Details on this clonotype: The antigen is unknown.

Broader study findings: Accumulated public TCR beta family frequency recognized individuals carrying CMV together with the relevant HLA. In two of eight donors, the top clonotype was HLA-C-restricted CMV-specific.

The material sequenced was CD8+ T cells from cultured PBMCs, taken from culture after CMV antigen stimulation. The clonotype was recovered from a human donor in good health (CMV status not recorded). Some clones in this sample may be carry-over from other donors' samples. This chain connects TRBV20-1 to TRBJ1-6; D unresolved. CDR3 amino acids: CSAREAGTRNSPLHF. The CDR3, as DNA: TGCAGTGCTAGAGAAGCGGGTACCAGAAATTCACCCCTCCACTTT.